The 14 T cell receptor beta chains below were found in one sample sequenced in a study of spatial heterogeneity in lung cancer. TCRdb re-derived calls from the 5' RACE reads in MiXCR, one entry per CDR3 protein. The data contain 50,000 to 65,000 distinct CDR3 sequences, 7.5% to 9% of them seen just once; the ten biggest clones take up around 15%. The time point is: sample taken at primary tumor resection. Unsorted tumor, nontumor lung tissue or cryopreserved PBMC supplied the whole RNA. The sample in question was PBMCs, obtained at surgery. These receptors were obtained from a female donor with early-stage non-small cell lung cancer.

Only a few counts were recorded for this clonotype. J is TRBJ2-5 and V is TRBV27; D is possibly TRBD1 or TRBD2 (5 bases each). This CDR3 is built from 15 residues. V was shortened by 5 bases and J by 1 base, with 14 bases between the two germline ends. Germline CDR1 MNHEY, CDR2 SMNVEV (reference sequence). This CDR3 reads CASSPLLGVQETQYF. Here the CDR3 DNA reads TGTGCCAGCAGTCCCCTTTTGGGGGTCCAAGAGACCCAGTACTTC.

This clonotype came up many times. The gene calls are TRBV12-3 or TRBV12-4 and TRBJ2-1; D gene unclear. V lost 6 bases to trimming and J lost 7 bases, with 25 bases between them. There are 17 residues in the CDR3. CDR3 nucleotide sequence: TGTGCCAGCAGCGGCCGGGCAGGCCGGGCCATTCCTAATGAGCAGTTCTTC. It yields the protein CASSGRAGRAIPNEQFF.

In its sample, this clonotype was seen a few times. The chain couples TRBV10-3 to TRBJ1-1, with D uncertain. Germline V gene sequence: CDR1 ENHRY, CDR2 SYGVKD. Trimming left V 10 bases short and J 0 bases short, with 12 bases between. The CDR3 length is 13 residues. The CDR3 coding sequence is TGTGCCAGCAGGCTGGAGATGAACACTGAAGCTTTCTTT. Its translation is CASRLEMNTEAFF.

This clonotype came up many times. The chain carries TRBV7-9 and TRBJ2-7; D is unresolved. This CDR3 is 13 amino acids long. Germline CDR1 and CDR2: SEHNR and FQNEAQ (reference sequence). V lost 1 base and J lost 1, with 5 bases in between. CDR3 in amino acids: CASSLDQSYEQYV. The CDR3 region has the DNA TGTGCCAGCAGCTTAGACCAATCCTACGAGCAGTACGTC.

The table lists this clonotype with a count of one. The chain couples TRBV28 to TRBJ2-1, with D possibly being TRBD1 (6 bases). V lost 6 bases, J lost 3 bases, and 21 bases lay in between. Germline-derived CDR1 and CDR2 are MDHEN and SYDVKM. This CDR3 contains 17 residues. The CDR3 nucleotides read TGTGCCAGCAGCCTTTCCCGACAGGCGACCTACTACAATGAGCAGTTCTTC. This gives the protein CASSLSRQATYYNEQFF. Together with reference TRBV28 and TRBJ2-1, the CDR3 gives the full variable domain: DVKVTQSSRYLVKRTGEKVFLECVQDMDHENMFWYRQDPGLGLRLIYFSYDVKMKEKGDIPEGYSVSREKKERFSLILESASTNQTSMYLCASSLSRQATYYNEQFFGPGTRLTVL.

Only a few counts were recorded for this clonotype. The rearrangement links TRBV14 to TRBJ2-7, with TRBD2 identical over 7 bases. Germline CDR1 is SGHDN and CDR2 is FVKESK. Trimming at V came to 4 bases and at J to 6 bases, leaving 9 bases not matched to a gene. The CDR3 extends over 14 amino acids. This CDR3 reads CASSRAGVVAEQYV. In DNA form, the CDR3 reads TGTGCCAGCAGCCGGGCGGGGGTGGTGGCCGAGCAGTACGTC.

This clonotype was seen repeatedly, ten times or more. The rearrangement joins TRBV7-3 to TRBJ2-1; D ambiguous. The length of the CDR3 is 19 residues. Trimming pared 6 bases from V and 0 bases from J, leaving 24 bases between. The germline gives CDR1 SGHTA, CDR2 FQGTGA. The CDR3 protein is CASSTRLKGPESSYNEQFF. The CDR3 DNA follows: TGTGCCAGCAGTACACGGCTAAAGGGCCCGGAGAGCTCCTACAATGAGCAGTTCTTC. The full variable domain, with the rest looked up from reference TRBV7-3 and TRBJ2-1, is GAGVSQTPSNKVTEKGKYVELRCDPISGHTALYWYRQSLGQGPEFLIYFQGTGAADDSGLPNDRFFAVRPEGSVSTLKIQRTERGDSAVYLCASSTRLKGPESSYNEQFFGPGTRLTVL.

This clonotype was picked up many times. V usage is TRBV19 and J usage is TRBJ2-1; D is ambiguous. The CDR3 length is 14 residues. V gave up 1 base and J gave up 11 bases, with 15 bases separating them. Germline V CDR1 and CDR2: LNHDA, SQIVND (reference sequence). The CDR3 loop reads CASSIVFLGPQQFF. DNA of the CDR3: TGTGCCAGTAGTATAGTCTTCCTTGGACCTCAGCAGTTCTTC.

The chain carries TRBV5-1 and TRBJ2-1; no clear D. Germline V gene data show CDR1 as SGHRS and CDR2 as YFSETQ. The CDR3 loop spans 12 amino acids. V was cut by 0 bases and J by 8 bases, with 6 bases left in between. CDR3 region: CASSLGLDEQFF. The CDR3 region has the DNA TGCGCCAGCAGCTTGGGTCTCGATGAGCAGTTCTTC.

This clonotype came up a few times. In DNA, the CDR3 is TGCGCCAGCAGCTTGTACGGGGGAAGCACAGATACGCAGTATTTT. Protein sequence: CASSLYGGSTDTQYF. The rearrangement links TRBV5-1 to TRBJ2-3; D might be TRBD2 (6 bases). Germline lookup yields CDR1 SGHRS and CDR2 YFSETQ. The CDR3 runs to 15 residues. Trimming left V 1 base short and J 0 bases short, with 9 bases between.

This clonotype was counted between two and nine times. The CDR3 bases are TGCAGCGTCCAACTTTTAGCGGGATCCTACAATGAGCAGTTCTTC. It yields the protein CSVQLLAGSYNEQFF. The rearrangement links TRBV29-1 to TRBJ2-1; 8 bases align to TRBD2. In germline, CDR1 is SQVTM, CDR2 ANQGSEA. This CDR3 spans 15 amino acids. V lost 6 bases and J lost 1; bases outside the gene matches: 8.

At least ten counts were recorded for this clonotype. DNA of the CDR3: TGCGCCAGCAGCCAGGATGGACAGGGACGCGAAAAACTGTTTTTT. The encoded protein is CASSQDGQGREKLFF. V is TRBV4-1 and J is TRBJ1-4; the match to TRBD1 covers 8 bases. This CDR3 spans 15 amino acids. V trimming: 3 bases; J trimming: 8 bases; junction bases outside the gene matches: 8. CDR1 is MGHRA, CDR2 YSYEKL, per germline.

Many counts were recorded for this clonotype. The genes are TRBV18 and TRBJ2-3, with unresolved D. The CDR3 is 12 residues long. Per the germline V gene, CDR1 is KGHSH and CDR2 is LQKENI. The V and J ends lost 3 bases and 6 bases respectively, with 7 bases between them. CDR3 residues: CASSPAVDTQYF. The DNA for the CDR3 is TGTGCCAGCTCACCCGCGGTGGATACGCAGTATTTT.

V usage is TRBV7-9 and J usage is TRBJ1-1; tentatively, D is TRBD1 (6 bases). The length of the CDR3 is 11 residues. Trimming removed 10 bases at V and 10 bases at J, with 16 bases between. Germline lookup yields CDR1 SEHNR and CDR2 FQNEAQ (reference sequence). In DNA form, the CDR3 reads TGTGCCACAAGACAGGCTCAGGGAGCTTTCTTT. It codes for CATRQAQGAFF. The whole variable domain, filled in from reference TRBV7-9 and TRBJ1-1, reads DTGVSQNPRHKITKRGQNVTFRCDPISEHNRLYWYRQTLGQGPEFLTYFQNEAQLEKSRLLSDRFSAERPKGSFSTLEIQRTEQGDSAMYLCATRQAQGAFFGQGTRLTVV.